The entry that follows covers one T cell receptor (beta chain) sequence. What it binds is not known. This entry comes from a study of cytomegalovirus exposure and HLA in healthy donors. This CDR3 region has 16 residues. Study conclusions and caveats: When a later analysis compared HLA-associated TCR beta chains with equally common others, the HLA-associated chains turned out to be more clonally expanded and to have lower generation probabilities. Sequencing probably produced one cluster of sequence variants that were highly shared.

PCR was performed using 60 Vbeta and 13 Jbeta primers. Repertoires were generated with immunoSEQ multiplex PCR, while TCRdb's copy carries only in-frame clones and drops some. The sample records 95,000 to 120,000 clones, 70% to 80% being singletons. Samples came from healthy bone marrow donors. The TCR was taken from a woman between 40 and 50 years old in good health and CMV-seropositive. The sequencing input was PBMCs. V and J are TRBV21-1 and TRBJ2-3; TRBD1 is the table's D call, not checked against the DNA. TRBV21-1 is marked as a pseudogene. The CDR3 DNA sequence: TGTGCCAGCAATAACGCCCCGGGACAGGGTGTAGATACGCAGTATTTT. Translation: CASNNAPGQGVDTQYF.